This paragraph reports one T cell receptor (beta chain). Authors' methods: It was from reference gene primer amplification that nucleated cell counts were estimated. The table came from immunoSEQ multiplex PCR; TCRdb's copy has only in-frame clones and leaves some out. V, J and clone size are taken as reported in that table, and D and trimming were inferred from the DNA itself. The repertoire holds 95,000 to 100,000 clones, with about 92% as singletons. The CDR3 contains 13 residues. Deletions cut 2 bases from V and 8 bases from J, with 10 bases between. Germline loops: CDR1 SGHTA, CDR2 FQGTGA. The sample originates from a study of blood T cell repertoires in COVID-19. Looking at the study overall: Donors in the United States, Italy and Spain gave samples during acute or convalescent COVID-19. Sources were T cells, B-cell-depleted T cells, or PBMCs; the material itself was cDNA or gDNA.

This sequence was found in a man aged 45 to 65 with active COVID-19. This rearrangement joins TRBV7-3 to TRBJ2-1; no reliable D call. Sequencing was performed on peripheral blood. CDR3 region: CASSLFEFDEQFF. The CDR3, as DNA: TGTGCCAGCAGCTTATTTGAGTTCGATGAGCAGTTCTTC.